Here is one T cell receptor (beta chain) with its context. Original processing notes: Amplification from reference gene primers served as the basis for estimated nucleated cell counts. Clones were read by immunoSEQ multiplex PCR, and TCRdb kept only the in-frame ones, dropping some. V, J and clone size derive from that table, while D and trimming were established from the DNA sequence. The data contain approximately 220,000 clones, roughly 80% of them singletons. The data derive from a study of blood T cell repertoires in COVID-19. Study background: Samples taken during acute and convalescent COVID-19 were collected in the United States, Italy and Spain.

The germline gives CDR1 MNHEY, CDR2 SVGAGI. The CDR3 sequence is 15 residues long. V gave up 7 bases and J gave up 0 bases, with 15 bases separating them. The TCR comes from a woman older than 75 with acute or convalescent COVID-19. The specimen sequenced was peripheral blood. The chain couples TRBV6-5 to TRBJ2-5, with a weak D call TRBD2 (6 bases). The CDR3 DNA reads as TGTGCCAGCATACAAACAGGAGGGAACCAAGAGACCCAGTACTTC. It is translated as CASIQTGGNQETQYF.